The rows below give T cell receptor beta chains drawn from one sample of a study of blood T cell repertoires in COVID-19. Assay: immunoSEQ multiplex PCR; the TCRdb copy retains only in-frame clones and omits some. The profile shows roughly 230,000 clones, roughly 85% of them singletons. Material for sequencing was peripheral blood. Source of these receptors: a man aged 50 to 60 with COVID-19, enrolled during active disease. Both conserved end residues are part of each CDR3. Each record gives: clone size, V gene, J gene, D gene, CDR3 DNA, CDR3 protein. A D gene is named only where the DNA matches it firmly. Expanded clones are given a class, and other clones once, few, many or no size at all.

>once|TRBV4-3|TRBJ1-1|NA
TGCGCCAGCAGCCAAGATACCAGGACCTCGTCTCGGGATGAAGCTTTCTTT
CASSQDTRTSSRDEAFF
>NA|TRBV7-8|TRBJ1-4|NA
TGTGCCAGCAGCTCCCAATACGGTGCAACTAATGAAAAACTGTTTTTT
CASSSQYGATNEKLFF
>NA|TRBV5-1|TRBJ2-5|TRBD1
TGCGCCAGCAGGGCCGGGACAGGACTCCAAGAGACCCAGTACTTC
CASRAGTGLQETQYF
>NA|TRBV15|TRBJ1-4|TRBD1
TGTGCCACCAGCAGAAGAGGACCGGGACAGGCTAATGAAAAACTGTTTTTT
CATSRRGPGQANEKLFF
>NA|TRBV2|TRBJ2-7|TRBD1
TGTGCCAGCAGTTTTCCCCGGGACAGGGACTCCTACGAGCAGTACTTC
CASSFPRDRDSYEQYF
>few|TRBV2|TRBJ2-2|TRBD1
TGTGCCAGCAGTGAATCGGACAGGGGGCCAGACACCGGGGAGCTGTTTTTT
CASSESDRGPDTGELFF
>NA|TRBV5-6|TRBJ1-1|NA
TGTGCCAGCAGCTTGGACAGGATAAACACTGAAGCTTTCTTT
CASSLDRINTEAFF
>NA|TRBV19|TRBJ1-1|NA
TGTGCCAGTAGTATAATGGGGGGGCGAGGCGAAGCTTTCTTT
CASSIMGGRGEAFF
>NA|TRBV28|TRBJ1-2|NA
TGTGCCACCAGCGTACAGCACTATGGCTACACCTTC
CATSVQHYGYTF
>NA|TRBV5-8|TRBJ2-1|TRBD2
TGTGCCAGCAGCTTCTCCGGACTAGCGGGGGTGAGCTCCTACAATGAGCAGTTCTTC
CASSFSGLAGVSSYNEQFF
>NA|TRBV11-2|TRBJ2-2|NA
TGTGCCAGCAGCCTAACAGGGTCCGAGAACACCGGGGAGCTGTTTTTT
CASSLTGSENTGELFF
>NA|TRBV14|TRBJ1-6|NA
TGTGCCAGCAGCCAAGATTCGGGGGTTAATAATTCACCCCTCCACTTT
CASSQDSGVNNSPLHF
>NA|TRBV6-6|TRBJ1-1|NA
TGTGCCAGCAGAACAGGGAGTTCGGACGCTGAAGCTTTCTTT
CASRTGSSDAEAFF
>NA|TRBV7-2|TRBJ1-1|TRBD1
TGTGCCAGCAGCTTATTTACAGGGGGCGAAGGCACTGAAGCTTTCTTT
CASSLFTGGEGTEAFF
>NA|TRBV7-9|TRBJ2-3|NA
TGTGCCAGCAGCCCCGAACTGAGCACAGATACGCAGTATTTT
CASSPELSTDTQYF
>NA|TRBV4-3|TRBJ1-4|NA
TGCGCCAGCAGCCGAGCCCTTGTGTCCGAAGAAAAACTGTTTTTT
CASSRALVSEEKLFF
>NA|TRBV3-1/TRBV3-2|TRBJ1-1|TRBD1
TGTGCCAGCAGCCAAGGACAGGGATGGATGAACACTGAAGCTTTCTTT
CASSQGQGWMNTEAFF
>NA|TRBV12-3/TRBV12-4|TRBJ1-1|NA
TGTGCCAGCACCTCAGACGGGGGCACTGAAGCTTTCTTT
CASTSDGGTEAFF
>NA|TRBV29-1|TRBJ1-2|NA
TGCAGCGTTGGTGGGGGCCAGGGGTATGGCTACACCTTC
CSVGGGQGYGYTF
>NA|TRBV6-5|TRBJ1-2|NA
TGTGCCAGCAGTCGGACTTCGCTATATGGCTACACCTTC
CASSRTSLYGYTF
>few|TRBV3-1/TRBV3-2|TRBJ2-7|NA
TGTGCCAGCAGCCAAGCGGGATTGTCCTACGAGCAGTACTTC
CASSQAGLSYEQYF
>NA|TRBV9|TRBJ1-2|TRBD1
TGTGCCAGCAGCGTAGACGGGACAGGGGTGTTCGGATATGGCTACACCTTC
CASSVDGTGVFGYGYTF
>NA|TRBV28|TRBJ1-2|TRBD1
TGTGCCAGCAGTTGGGACAGGGCCTATGGCTACACCTTC
CASSWDRAYGYTF
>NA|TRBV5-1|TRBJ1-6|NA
TGCGCCAGCAGCTTGAGGAGCTCCTATAATTCACCCCTCCACTTT
CASSLRSSYNSPLHF
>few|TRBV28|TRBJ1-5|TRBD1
TGTGCCACCCAGGACGAAGGGACAGGGGCACGGGGCTTCAGCAATCAGCCCCAGCATTTT
CATQDEGTGARGFSNQPQHF
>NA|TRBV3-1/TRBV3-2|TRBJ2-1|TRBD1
TGTGCCAGCAGCCGTAAGGGACAGGGGTACAATGAGCAGTTCTTC
CASSRKGQGYNEQFF
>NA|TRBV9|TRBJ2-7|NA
TGTGCCAGCAGCACCGGGGACTTCGGTGGGGGGCAGTACTTC
CASSTGDFGGGQYF
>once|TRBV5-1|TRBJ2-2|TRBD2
TGCGCCAGCAGCTTGCTGGCGGGGGACACCGGGGAGCTGTTTTTT
CASSLLAGDTGELFF
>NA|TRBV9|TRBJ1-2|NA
TGTGCCAGCAGCGTGGGAACAGGGACACCAAATAAGAATGGCTACACCTTC
CASSVGTGTPNKNGYTF
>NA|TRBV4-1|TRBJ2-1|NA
TGCGCCAGCAGCCATTTGAGCGGAGTCTACAATGAGCAGTTCTTC
CASSHLSGVYNEQFF
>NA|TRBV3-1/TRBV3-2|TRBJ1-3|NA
TGTGCCAGCAGCTCTCAGGGGACTGGAAACACCATATATTTT
CASSSQGTGNTIYF
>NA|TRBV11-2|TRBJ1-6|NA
TGTGCCAGCAGCTTAGATTGGAGCTCCTATAATTCACCCCTCCACTTT
CASSLDWSSYNSPLHF
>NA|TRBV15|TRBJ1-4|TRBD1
TGTGCCACCAGCCCACAGGGGCTGGATGAAAAACTGTTTTTT
CATSPQGLDEKLFF
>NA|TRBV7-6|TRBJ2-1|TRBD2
TGTGCCAGCAGCTACGGGACTAGCGGGGATCCCTACAATGAGCAGTTCTTC
CASSYGTSGDPYNEQFF
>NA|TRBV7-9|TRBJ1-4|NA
TGTGCCAGCAGCCCTTTAGCGGCAACTAATGAAAAACTGTTTTTT
CASSPLAATNEKLFF
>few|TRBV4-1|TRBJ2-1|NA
TGCGCCAGCAGATCCCGGGGGGCAGGGTACAATGAGCAGTTCTTC
CASRSRGAGYNEQFF
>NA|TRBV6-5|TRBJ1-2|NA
TGTGCCAGCACTACACTCGGGAGGAGCTATGGCTACACCTTC
CASTTLGRSYGYTF
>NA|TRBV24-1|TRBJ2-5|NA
TGTGCCACCAGTGACCGAACAAAGGGGCAAGAGACCCAGTACTTC
CATSDRTKGQETQYF
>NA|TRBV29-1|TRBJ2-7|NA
TGCAGCGCGCGCGAGTGGGCCACCTACGAGCAGTACTTC
CSAREWATYEQYF
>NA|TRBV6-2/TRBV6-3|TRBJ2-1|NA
TGTGCCAGCAGCCCTGACTCCCGGGGATTCTACAATGAGCAGTTCTTC
CASSPDSRGFYNEQFF
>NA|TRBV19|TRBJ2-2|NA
TGTGCCAGTAGTAGACAGATGATGAACACCGGGGAGCTGTTTTTT
CASSRQMMNTGELFF
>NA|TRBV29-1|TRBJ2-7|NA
TGCAGCGTTCGACAGGGAGGTTCCTACGAGCAGTACTTC
CSVRQGGSYEQYF
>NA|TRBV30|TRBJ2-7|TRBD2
TGTGCCTGGAGGGCCGGCCTGACTAGCGGCGAGCAGTACTTC
CAWRAGLTSGEQYF
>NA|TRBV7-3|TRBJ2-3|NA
TGTGCCAGCAGCTTAGGTTCCACTAGCTGGGGCACAGATACGCAGTATTTT
CASSLGSTSWGTDTQYF
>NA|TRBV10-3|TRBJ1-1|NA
TGTGCCATCAGTATGAGGTCGGGGGACACTGAAGCTTTCTTT
CAISMRSGDTEAFF
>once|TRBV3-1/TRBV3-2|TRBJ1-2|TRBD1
TGTGCCAGCAGCCAAAGAAACAGGGGGCTGGGGGGCTACACCTTC
CASSQRNRGLGGYTF
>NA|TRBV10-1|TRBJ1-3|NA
TGCGCCAGCAGTGACGGGATTGGAAACACCATATATTTT
CASSDGIGNTIYF
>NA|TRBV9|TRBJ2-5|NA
TGTGCCAGCAGCCCTGACAGTTACCAAGAGACCCAGTACTTC
CASSPDSYQETQYF
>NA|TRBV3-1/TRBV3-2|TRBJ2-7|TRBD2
TGTGCCAGCAGCCTATTAGCGGGGGGCGAGCAGTACTTC
CASSLLAGGEQYF
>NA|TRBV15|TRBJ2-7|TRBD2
TGTGCCACCAGCAGAGGGACGGGAGGGACCTACGAGCAGTACTTC
CATSRGTGGTYEQYF
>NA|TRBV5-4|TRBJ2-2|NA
TGTGCCAGCAGCTTGTTTCGCAGTACGAACACCGGGGAGCTGTTTTTT
CASSLFRSTNTGELFF
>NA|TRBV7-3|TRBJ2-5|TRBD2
TGTGCCAGCAGCTTAGGGAGCGGGGGAGAGACCCAGTACTTC
CASSLGSGGETQYF
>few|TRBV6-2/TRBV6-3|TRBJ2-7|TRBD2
TGTGCCAGCAGTTTCCCCACCGGAAAGGTCTGGGGGGGCGAGCAGTACTTC
CASSFPTGKVWGGEQYF
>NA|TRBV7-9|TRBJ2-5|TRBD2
TGTGCCAGCAGCTTAGGTAGCGGGGGGTACCAAGAGACCCAGTACTTC
CASSLGSGGYQETQYF
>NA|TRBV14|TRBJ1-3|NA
TGTGCCAGCAGGCCGACAGTTTCTGGAAACACCATATATTTT
CASRPTVSGNTIYF
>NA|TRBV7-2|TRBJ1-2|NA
TGTGCCAGCAGCGCGCACAGGGTGGACTATGGCTACACCTTC
CASSAHRVDYGYTF
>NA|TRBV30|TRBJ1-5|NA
TGTGCCTGGAGTTTCAGGGATAATCAGCCCCAGCATTTT
CAWSFRDNQPQHF